Reported below is one T cell receptor (beta chain). The V end lost 3 bases, the J end lost 4 bases, and 9 bases lay between the germline ends. CDR1 and CDR2 from the germline V gene are LNHDA and SQIVND (reference sequence). The CDR3 spans 13 residues. The table came from immunoSEQ multiplex PCR; TCRdb's copy has only in-frame clones and leaves some out. This table holds 130,000 or so clones, 89% found once. The data originate from a study of control samples from healthy donors and cancer patients. This chain joins TRBV19 and TRBJ1-2; D possibly corresponds to TRBD1 (6 bases). The specimen sequenced was blood. The clonotype comes from a man in his forties or fifties in good health. DNA for the CDR3: TGTGCCAGTAGTATTACAGGGACCTATGGCTACACCTTC. Its protein is CASSITGTYGYTF.